This T cell receptor beta chain stems from a study of STAT5B mutations in CD4+ large granular lymphocyte leukemia. Findings and limits, study-wide: Top patient clones used TRBV06 genes more often: 8/27 versus 2/35 in controls. Without putative leukemic clones, patient CD4-sorted repertoires remained more clonal than healthy CD4+ repertoires.

CDR1 SNHLY and CDR2 FYNNEI come from the germline V gene. This CDR3 is built from 16 residues. Between the trimmed V and J ends, which lost 0 bases and 4 bases, there was a span of 15 bases. Controls came from buffy coats of healthy blood donors. Libraries were prepared by immunoSEQ multiplex PCR; TCRdb keeps only in-frame clonotypes and omits some of them. The sample lists tens of thousands of clones, roughly 75% occurring once. About this clone: The target antigen is unknown.

This chain joins TRBV2 and TRBJ1-2, with TRBD1 as a possible D gene (6 bases). The sequenced sample was CD4+ T cells from blood buffy coats. The receptor was derived from a human donor in good health. The DNA of the CDR3 is TGTGCCAGCAGTGAAGCGCTTCGGGGGGCGGGCTATGGCTACACCTTC. Amino acids: CASSEALRGAGYGYTF. The full variable domain, rest sourced from reference TRBV2 and TRBJ1-2, is EPEVTQTPSHQVTQMGQEVILRCVPISNHLYFYWYRQILGQKVEFLVSFYNNEISEKSEIFDDQFSVERPDGSNFTLKIRSTKLEDSAMYFCASSEALRGAGYGYTFGSGTRLTVV.